This T cell receptor beta chain was recorded in a study of metastatic and nonmetastatic thyroid tumors. The overall study: From malignant and benign thyroid patients, repertoires in blood and in tumor or nodule tissue were compared.

Using MiXCR, TCRdb re-called clones from the PCR reads. The table records tens of thousands of clones, approximately 19% of them present only once. In this sample, this clone turned up many times. The antigen is not known. At one of its ends the junction is not consistent with the germline gene, which may arise from a read error. The sample has other DNA sequences that encode this CDR3 too. Study-level points and caveats: It was reported that TCR beta diversity was significantly higher in malignant thyroid tumors than benign nodules, in blood and tumor.

Until they underwent thyroid surgery, no patient had received any treatment. CDR1 and CDR2 (germline): LGHNA, YNFKEQ. The CDR3 has 14 amino acids. V and J are TRBV4-2 and TRBJ1-1, with a weak D call TRBD1 (5 bases). The receptor was isolated from a female donor with papillary thyroid cancer or a benign thyroid nodule (not recorded which). Some clones in this sample may be carry-over from other donors' samples. Sample: blood. CDR3 DNA sequence: TGTGCCAGCAGCCAGGACGGGGGGAACACTGAGGCTTTCTTT. Its translation: CASSQDGGNTEAFF.